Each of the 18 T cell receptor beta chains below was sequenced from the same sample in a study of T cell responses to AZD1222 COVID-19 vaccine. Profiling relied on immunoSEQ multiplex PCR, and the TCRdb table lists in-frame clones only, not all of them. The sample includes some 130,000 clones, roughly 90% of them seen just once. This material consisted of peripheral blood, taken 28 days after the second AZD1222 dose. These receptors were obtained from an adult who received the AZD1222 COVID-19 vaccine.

For the CDR3, the DNA is TGTGCCAGCAGCCAAGAGTTAGCTCAGCCCCAGCATTTT. This codes for CASSQELAQPQHF. The chain combines TRBV4-2 with TRBJ1-5; no firm D call. V was shortened by 0 bases and J by 6 bases, with 6 bases between the two germline ends. The CDR3 totals 13 residues. From germline, CDR1 is LGHNA and CDR2 YNFKEQ.

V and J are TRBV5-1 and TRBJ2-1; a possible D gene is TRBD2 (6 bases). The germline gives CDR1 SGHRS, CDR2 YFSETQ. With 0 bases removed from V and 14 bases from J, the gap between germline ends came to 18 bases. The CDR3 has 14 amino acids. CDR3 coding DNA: TGCGCCAGCAGCTTGGGCGGGGATCAAATCAAAGAGTTCTTC. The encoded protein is CASSLGGDQIKEFF.

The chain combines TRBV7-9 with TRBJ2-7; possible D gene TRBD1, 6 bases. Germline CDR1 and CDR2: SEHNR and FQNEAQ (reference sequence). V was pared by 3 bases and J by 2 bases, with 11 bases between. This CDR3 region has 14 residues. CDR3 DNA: TGTGCCAGCAGCTTTGGACAGCCAGCCTACGAGCAGTACTTC. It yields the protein CASSFGQPAYEQYF.

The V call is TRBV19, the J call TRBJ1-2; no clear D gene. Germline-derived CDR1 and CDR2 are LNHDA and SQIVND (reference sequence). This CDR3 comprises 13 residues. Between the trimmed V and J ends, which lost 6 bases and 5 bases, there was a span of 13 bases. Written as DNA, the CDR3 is TGTGCCAGTAGATCTAAGGGCGCATATGGCTACACCTTC. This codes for CASRSKGAYGYTF.

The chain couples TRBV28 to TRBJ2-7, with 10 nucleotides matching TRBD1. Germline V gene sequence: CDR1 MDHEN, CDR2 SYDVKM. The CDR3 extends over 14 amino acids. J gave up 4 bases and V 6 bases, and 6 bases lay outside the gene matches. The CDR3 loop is CASRQTGGVYEQYF. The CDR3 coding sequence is TGTGCCAGCAGGCAGACAGGGGGCGTATACGAGCAGTACTTC.

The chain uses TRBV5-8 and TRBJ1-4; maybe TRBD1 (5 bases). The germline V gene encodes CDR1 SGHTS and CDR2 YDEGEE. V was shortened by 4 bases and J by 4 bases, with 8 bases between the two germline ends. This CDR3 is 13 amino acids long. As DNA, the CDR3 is TGTGCCAGCAGCGGGGGTCTTAATGAAAAACTGTTTTTT. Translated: CASSGGLNEKLFF.

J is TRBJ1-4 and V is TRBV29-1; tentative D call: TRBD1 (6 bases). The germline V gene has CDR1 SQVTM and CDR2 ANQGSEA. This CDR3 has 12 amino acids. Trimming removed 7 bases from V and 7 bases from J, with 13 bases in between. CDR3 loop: CSAEGGSEKLFF. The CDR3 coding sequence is TGCAGCGCGGAAGGGGGTAGTGAAAAACTGTTTTTT.

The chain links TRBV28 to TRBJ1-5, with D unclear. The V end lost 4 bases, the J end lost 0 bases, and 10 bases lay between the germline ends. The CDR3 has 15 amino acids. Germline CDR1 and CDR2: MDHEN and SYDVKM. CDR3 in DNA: TGTGCCAGCAGTTCCCCTCATTATAGCAATCAGCCCCAGCATTTT. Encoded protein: CASSSPHYSNQPQHF.

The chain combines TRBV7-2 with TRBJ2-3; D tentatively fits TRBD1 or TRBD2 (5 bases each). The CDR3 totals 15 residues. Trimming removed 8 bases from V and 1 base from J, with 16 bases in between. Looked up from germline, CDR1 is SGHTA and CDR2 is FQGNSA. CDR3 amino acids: CASASNGGGTDTQYF. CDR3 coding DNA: TGTGCCAGCGCCTCAAATGGGGGTGGCACAGATACGCAGTATTTT.

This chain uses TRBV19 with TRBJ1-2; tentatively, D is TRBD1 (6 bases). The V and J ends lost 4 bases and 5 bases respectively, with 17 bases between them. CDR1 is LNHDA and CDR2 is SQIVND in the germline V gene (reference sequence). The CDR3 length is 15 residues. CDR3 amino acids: CASSTQGDRNYGYTF. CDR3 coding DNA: TGTGCCAGTAGTACCCAGGGAGACAGGAATTATGGCTACACCTTC.

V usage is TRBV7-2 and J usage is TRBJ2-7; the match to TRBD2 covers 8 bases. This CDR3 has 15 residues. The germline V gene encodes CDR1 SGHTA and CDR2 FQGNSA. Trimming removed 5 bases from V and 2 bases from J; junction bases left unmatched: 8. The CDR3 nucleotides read TGTGCCAGCAGCCGCGGGGGGCAGACTACCTACGAGCAGTACTTC. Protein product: CASSRGGQTTYEQYF.

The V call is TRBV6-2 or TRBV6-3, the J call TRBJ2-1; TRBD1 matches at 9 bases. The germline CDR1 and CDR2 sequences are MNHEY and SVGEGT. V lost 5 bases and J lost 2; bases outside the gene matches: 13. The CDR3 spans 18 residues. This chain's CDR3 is CASSPGHLQGAPYNEQFF. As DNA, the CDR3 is TGTGCCAGCAGTCCGGGGCACCTACAGGGGGCCCCCTACAATGAGCAGTTCTTC.

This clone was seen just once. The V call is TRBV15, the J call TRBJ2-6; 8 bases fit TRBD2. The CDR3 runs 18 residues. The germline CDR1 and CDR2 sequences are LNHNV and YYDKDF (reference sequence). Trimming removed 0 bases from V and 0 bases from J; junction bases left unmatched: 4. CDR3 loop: CATSRDLAGISGANVLTF. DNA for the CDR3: TGTGCCACCAGCAGAGATTTAGCGGGGATCTCTGGGGCCAACGTCCTGACTTTC. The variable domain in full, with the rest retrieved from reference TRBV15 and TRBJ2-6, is DAMVIQNPRYQVTQFGKPVTLSCSQTLNHNVMYWYQQKSSQAPKLLFHYYDKDFNNEADTPDNFQSRRPNTSFCFLDIRSPGLGDTAMYLCATSRDLAGISGANVLTFGAGSRLTVL.

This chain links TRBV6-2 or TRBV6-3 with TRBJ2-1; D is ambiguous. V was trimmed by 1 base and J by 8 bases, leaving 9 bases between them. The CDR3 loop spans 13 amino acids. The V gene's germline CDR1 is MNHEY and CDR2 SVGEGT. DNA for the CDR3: TGTGCCAGCAGTTACTTGGTAGCCCATGAGCAGTTCTTC. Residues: CASSYLVAHEQFF.

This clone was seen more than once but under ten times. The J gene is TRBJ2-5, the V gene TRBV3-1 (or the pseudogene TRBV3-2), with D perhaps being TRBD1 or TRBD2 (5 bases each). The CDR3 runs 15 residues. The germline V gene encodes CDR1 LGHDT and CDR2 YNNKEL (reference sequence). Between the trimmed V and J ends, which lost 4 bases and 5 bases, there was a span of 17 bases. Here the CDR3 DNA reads TGTGCCAGCAGCCCCCCCCCGGCCGGGGCTGAGACCCAGTACTTC. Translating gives CASSPPPAGAETQYF.

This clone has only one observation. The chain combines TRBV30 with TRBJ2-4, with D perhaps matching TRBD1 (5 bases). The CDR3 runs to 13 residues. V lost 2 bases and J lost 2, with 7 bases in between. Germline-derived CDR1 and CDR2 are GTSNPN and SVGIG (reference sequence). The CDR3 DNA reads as TGTGCCTGGAGTCAGGGCTCCAAAAACATTCAGTACTTC. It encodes CAWSQGSKNIQYF.

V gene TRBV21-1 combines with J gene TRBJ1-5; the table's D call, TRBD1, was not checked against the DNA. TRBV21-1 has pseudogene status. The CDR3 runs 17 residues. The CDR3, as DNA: TGTGCCAGCAGCAAACTGGAGAACAGGGATAGCAATCAGCCCCAGCATTTT. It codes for CASSKLENRDSNQPQHF.

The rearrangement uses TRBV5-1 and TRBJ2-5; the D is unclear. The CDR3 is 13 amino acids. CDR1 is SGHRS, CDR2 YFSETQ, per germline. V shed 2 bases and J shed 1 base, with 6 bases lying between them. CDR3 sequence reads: CASSFGSQETQYF. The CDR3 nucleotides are TGCGCCAGCAGCTTCGGGTCCCAAGAGACCCAGTACTTC.